The clone carrying this T cell receptor (beta chain) was counted once. PCR employed 60 Vbeta and 13 Jbeta primers. Some clones are missing from TCRdb's copy, which holds only in-frame ones; the method was immunoSEQ multiplex PCR. There are 130,000 or so clones in the sample; around 72% occur only once, and less than 9.5% lies in the top ten. The data were obtained in a study of cytomegalovirus exposure and HLA in healthy donors. Input material: PBMCs. This TCR derives from a woman aged 50 to 65 in good health and CMV-seropositive.

The CDR3 DNA follows: TGTGCCAGCAGTTACCGCCCGGTGAGGGGAGGCACCATATATTTT. Protein: CASSYRPVRGGTIYF. The chain carries TRBV6-5 and TRBJ1-3; D may be TRBD1 (5 bases). Germline V gives CDR1 MNHEY, CDR2 SVGAGI. Trimming left V 2 bases short and J 9 bases short, with 17 bases between. CDR3 length equals 15 residues.